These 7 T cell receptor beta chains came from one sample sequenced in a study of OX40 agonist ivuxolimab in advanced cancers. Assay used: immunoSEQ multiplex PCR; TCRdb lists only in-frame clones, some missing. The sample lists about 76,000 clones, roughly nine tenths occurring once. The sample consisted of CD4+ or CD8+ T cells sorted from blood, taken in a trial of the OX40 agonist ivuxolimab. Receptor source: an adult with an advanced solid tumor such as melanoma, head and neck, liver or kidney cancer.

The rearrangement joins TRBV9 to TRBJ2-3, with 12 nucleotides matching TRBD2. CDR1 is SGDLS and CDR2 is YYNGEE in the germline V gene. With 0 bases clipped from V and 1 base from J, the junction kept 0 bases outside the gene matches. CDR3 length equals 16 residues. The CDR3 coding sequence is TGTGCCAGCAGCGTAGGGACTAGCGGGGGCACAGATACGCAGTATTTT. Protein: CASSVGTSGGTDTQYF. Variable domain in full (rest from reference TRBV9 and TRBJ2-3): DSGVTQTPKHLITATGQRVTLRCSPRSGDLSVYWYQQSLDQGLQFLIQYYNGEERAKGNILERFSAQQFPDLHSELNLSSLELGDSALYFCASSVGTSGGTDTQYFGPGTRLTVL.

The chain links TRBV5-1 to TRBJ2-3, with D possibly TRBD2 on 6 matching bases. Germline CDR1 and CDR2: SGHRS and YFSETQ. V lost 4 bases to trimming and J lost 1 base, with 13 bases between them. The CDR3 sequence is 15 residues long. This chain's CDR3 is CASSLGGIGTDTQYF. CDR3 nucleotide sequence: TGCGCCAGCAGCCTGGGGGGAATCGGCACAGATACGCAGTATTTT.

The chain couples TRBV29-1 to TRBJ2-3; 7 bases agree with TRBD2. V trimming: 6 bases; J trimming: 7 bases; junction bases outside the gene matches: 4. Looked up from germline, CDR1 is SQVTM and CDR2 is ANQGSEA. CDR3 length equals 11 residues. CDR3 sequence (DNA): TGCAGCGTGGGGGGGGGAAATACGCAGTATTTT. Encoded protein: CSVGGGNTQYF.

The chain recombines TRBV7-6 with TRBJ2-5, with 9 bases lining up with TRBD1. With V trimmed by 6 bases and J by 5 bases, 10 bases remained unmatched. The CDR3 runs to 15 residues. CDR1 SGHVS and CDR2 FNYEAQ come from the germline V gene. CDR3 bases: TGTGCCAGCAGATCTCCGTACAGGGGGCACGAGACCCAGTACTTC. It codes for CASRSPYRGHETQYF.

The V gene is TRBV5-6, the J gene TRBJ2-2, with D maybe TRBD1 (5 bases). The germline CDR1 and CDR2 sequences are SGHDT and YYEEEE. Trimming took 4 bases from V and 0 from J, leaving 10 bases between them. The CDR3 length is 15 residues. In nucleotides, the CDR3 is TGTGCCAGCAGCACGACAGCGCCGAACACCGGGGAGCTGTTTTTT. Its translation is CASSTTAPNTGELFF. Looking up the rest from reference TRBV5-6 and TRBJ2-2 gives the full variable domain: DAGVTQSPTHLIKTRGQQVTLRCSPKSGHDTVSWYQQALGQGPQFIFQYYEEEERQRGNFPDRFSGHQFPNYSSELNVNALLLGDSALYLCASSTTAPNTGELFFGEGSRLTVL.

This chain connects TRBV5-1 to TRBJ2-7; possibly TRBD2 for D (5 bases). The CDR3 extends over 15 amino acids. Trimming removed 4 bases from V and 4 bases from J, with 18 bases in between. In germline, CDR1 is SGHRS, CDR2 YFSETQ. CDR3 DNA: TGCGCCAGCAGCCTCGACCGGACTGCGCCTTACGAGCAGTACTTC. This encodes CASSLDRTAPYEQYF.

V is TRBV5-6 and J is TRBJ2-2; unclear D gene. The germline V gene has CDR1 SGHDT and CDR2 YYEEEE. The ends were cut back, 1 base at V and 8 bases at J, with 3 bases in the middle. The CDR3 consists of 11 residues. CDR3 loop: CASSLNGELFF. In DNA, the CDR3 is TGTGCCAGCAGCTTGAATGGGGAGCTGTTTTTT.